The rows below give T cell receptor beta chains drawn from one sample of a study of shared clonotypes between healthy human individuals. Data came from immunoSEQ multiplex PCR; TCRdb stores just in-frame clones and leaves some out. The sample records fewer than 1.6 million clones, roughly 98.5% being singletons. Sequencing input: naive CD4+ T cells sorted from blood. The receptors derive from a man aged 25 to 40 in good health. The CDR3 runs from the conserved cysteine through the conserved F or W. Each record gives: D gene, clone size, J gene, V gene, CDR3 DNA, CDR3 protein. A D gene is named only where the DNA matches it firmly. Expanded clones get a size class; other rows say once, few or many, or leave the size out.

TRBD1 - TRBJ1-5 TRBV7-9 TGTGCCAGCAGCCTTCTTACCGGGACAGTCAATCAGCCCCAGCATTTT CASSLLTGTVNQPQHF
- - TRBJ1-5 TRBV10-3 TGTGCCATCAGTGAGGGGGAGCAGCGCCCCGAATATAGCAATCAGCCCCAGCATTTT CAISEGEQRPEYSNQPQHF
- - TRBJ2-1 TRBV28 TGTGCCAGCACCCCCCGGACACTACTCTACAATGAGCAGTTCTTC CASTPRTLLYNEQFF
TRBD2 - TRBJ2-1 TRBV5-6 TGTGCCAGCAGCTTGATCGAGGCGGGAGGGCCTTGGAATGAGCAGTTCTTC CASSLIEAGGPWNEQFF
- - TRBJ2-7 TRBV28 TGTGCCAGCAGTTTAGGGACGGTTCCCTACGAGCAGTACTTC CASSLGTVPYEQYF
- - TRBJ2-5 TRBV9 TGTGCCAGCAGCCAAGAGACCCAGTACTTC CASSQETQYF
- once TRBJ1-4 TRBV10-3 TGTGCCATCAGTGAGTCCGCATCGACTAATGAAAAACTGTTTTTT CAISESASTNEKLFF
- - TRBJ1-2 TRBV19 TGTGCCAGTAAAATCTTATCGGGAAATGGCTACACCTTC CASKILSGNGYTF
TRBD2 - TRBJ2-3 TRBV6-4 TGTGCCAGCAGTGACGAAGCGGGAGCCGGAGATACGCAGTATTTT CASSDEAGAGDTQYF
TRBD1 - TRBJ1-4 TRBV4-1 TGCGCCAGCAGCCGGGGGGACAGGGATGAAAAACTGTTTTTT CASSRGDRDEKLFF
TRBD1 - TRBJ2-7 TRBV18 TGTGCCAGCTCACCACCTCGGACAGGGAGCGAGCAGTACTTC CASSPPRTGSEQYF
- - TRBJ1-5 TRBV7-9 TGTGCCAGCAGCCCAGGTAATCAGCCCCAGCATTTT CASSPGNQPQHF
- - TRBJ1-3 TRBV11-2 TGTGCCAGCAGCCGACTCTCTGGAAACACCATATATTTT CASSRLSGNTIYF
- - TRBJ2-1 TRBV9 TGTGCCAGCAGCCCGCAGCCCACGGGTGAGCAGTTCTTC CASSPQPTGEQFF
- - TRBJ2-7 TRBV5-5 TGTGCCAGCAGCTTGGACCGCGGTTCGTTCTACGAGCAGTACTTC CASSLDRGSFYEQYF
- - TRBJ2-3 TRBV5-1 TGCGCCAGCGGGGTTGGCAGCACAGATACGCAGTATTTT CASGVGSTDTQYF
- once TRBJ2-1 TRBV28 TGTGCCAGCAGTTGGAGCAGGCCCAATGAGCAGTTCTTC CASSWSRPNEQFF